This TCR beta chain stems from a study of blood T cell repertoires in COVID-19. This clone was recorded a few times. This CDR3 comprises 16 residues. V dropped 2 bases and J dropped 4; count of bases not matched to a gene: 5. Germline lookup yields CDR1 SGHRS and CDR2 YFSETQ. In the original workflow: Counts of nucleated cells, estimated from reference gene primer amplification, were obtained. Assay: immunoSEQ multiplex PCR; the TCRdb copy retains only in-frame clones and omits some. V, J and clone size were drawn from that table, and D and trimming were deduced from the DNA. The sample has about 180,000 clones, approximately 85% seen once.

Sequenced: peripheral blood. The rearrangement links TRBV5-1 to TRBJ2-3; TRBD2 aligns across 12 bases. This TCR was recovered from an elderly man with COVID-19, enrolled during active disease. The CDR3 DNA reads TGCGCCAGCAGCTTTGGACTAGCGGGGAACGCAGATACGCAGTATTTT. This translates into CASSFGLAGNADTQYF. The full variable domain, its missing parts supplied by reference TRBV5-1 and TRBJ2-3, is KAGVTQTPRYLIKTRGQQVTLSCSPISGHRSVSWYQQTPGQGLQFLFEYFSETQRNKGNFPGRFSGRQFSNSRSEMNVSTLELGDSALYLCASSFGLAGNADTQYFGPGTRLTVL.